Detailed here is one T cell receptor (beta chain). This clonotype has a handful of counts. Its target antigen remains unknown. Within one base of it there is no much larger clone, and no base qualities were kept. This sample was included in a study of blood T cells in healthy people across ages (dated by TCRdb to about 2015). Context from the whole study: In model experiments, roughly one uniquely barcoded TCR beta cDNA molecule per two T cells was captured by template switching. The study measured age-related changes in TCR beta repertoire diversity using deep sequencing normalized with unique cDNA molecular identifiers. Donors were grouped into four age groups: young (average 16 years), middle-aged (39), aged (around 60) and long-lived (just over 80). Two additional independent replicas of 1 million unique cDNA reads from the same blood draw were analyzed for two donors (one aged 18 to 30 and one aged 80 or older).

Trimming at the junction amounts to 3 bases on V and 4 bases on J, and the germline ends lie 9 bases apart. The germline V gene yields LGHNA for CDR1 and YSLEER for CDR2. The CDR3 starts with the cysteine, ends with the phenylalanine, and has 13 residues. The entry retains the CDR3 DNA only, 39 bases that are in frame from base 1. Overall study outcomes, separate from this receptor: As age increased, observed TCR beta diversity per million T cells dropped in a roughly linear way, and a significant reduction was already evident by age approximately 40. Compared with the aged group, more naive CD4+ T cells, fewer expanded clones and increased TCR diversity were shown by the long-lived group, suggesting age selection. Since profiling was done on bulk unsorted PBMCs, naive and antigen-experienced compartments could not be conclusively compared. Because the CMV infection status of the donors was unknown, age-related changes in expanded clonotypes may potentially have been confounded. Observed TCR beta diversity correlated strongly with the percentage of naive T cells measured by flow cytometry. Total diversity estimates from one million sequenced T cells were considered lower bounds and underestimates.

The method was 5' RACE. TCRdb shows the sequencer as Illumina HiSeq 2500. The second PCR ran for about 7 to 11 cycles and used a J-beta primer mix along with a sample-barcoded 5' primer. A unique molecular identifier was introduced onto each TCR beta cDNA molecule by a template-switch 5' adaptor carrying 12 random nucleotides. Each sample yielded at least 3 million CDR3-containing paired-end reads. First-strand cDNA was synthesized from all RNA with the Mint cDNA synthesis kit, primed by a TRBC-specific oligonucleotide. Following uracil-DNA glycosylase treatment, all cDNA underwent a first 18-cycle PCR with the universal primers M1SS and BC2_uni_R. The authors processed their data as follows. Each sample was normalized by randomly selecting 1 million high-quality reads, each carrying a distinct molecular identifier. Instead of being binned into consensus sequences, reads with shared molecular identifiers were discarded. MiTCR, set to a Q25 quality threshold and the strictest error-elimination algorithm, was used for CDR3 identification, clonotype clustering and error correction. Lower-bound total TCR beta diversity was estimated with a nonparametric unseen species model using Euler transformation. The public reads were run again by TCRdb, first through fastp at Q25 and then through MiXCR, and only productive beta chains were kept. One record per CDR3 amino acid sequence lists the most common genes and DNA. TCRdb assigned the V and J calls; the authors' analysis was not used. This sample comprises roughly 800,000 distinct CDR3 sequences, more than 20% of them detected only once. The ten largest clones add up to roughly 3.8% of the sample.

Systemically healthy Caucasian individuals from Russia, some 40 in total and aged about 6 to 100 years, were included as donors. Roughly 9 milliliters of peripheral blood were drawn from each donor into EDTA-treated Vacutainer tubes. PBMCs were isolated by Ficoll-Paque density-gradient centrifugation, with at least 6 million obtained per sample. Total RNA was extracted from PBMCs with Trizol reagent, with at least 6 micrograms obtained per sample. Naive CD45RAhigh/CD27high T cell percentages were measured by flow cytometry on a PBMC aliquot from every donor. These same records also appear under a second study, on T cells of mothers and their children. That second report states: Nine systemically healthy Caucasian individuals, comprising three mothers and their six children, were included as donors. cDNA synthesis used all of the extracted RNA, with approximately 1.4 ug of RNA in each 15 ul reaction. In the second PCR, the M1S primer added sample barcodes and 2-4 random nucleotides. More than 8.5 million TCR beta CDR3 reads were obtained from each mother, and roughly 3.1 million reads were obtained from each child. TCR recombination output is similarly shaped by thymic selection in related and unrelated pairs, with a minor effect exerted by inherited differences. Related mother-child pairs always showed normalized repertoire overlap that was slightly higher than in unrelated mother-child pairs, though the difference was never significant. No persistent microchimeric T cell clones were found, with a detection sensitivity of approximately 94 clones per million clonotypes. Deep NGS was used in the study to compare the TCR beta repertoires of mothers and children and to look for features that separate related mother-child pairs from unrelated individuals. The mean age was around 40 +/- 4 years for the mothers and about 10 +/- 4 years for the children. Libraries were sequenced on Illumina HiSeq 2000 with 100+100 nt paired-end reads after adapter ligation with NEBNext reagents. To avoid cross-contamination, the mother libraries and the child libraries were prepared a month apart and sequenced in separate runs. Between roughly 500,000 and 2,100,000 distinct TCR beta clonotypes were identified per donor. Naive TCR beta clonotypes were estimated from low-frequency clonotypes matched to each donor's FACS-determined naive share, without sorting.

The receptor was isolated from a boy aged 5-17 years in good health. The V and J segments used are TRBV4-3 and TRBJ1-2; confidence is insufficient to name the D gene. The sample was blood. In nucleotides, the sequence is TGCGCCAGCAGCCAGGACGTTTTCTATGGCTACACCTTC. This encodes CASSQDVFYGYTF.